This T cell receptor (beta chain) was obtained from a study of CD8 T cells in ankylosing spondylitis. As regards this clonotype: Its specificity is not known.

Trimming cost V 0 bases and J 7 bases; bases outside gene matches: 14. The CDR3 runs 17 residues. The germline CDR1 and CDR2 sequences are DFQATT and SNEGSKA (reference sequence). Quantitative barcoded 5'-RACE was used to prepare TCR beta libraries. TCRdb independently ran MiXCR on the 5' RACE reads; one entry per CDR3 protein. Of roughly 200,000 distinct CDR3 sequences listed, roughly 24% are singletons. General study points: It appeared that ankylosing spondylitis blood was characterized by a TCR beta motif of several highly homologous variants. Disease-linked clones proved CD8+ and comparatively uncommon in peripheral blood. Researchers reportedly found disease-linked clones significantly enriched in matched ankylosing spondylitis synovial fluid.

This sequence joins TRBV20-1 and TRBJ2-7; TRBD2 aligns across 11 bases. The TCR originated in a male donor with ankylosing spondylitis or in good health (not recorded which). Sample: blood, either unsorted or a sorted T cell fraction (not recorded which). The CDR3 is CSARDASKLAGVGEQYF. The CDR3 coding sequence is TGCAGTGCTAGAGATGCTTCCAAACTAGCGGGAGTCGGGGAGCAGTACTTC.